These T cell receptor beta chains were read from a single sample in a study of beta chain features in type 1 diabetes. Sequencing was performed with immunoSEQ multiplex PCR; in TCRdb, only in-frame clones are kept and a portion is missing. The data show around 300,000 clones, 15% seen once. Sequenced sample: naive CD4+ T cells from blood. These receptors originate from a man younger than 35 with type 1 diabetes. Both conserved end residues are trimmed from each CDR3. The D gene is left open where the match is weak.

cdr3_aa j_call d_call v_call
ASSKGLIKNIQY TRBJ2-4 - TRBV6-5
SVARLNTEAF TRBJ1-1 - TRBV29-1
ASSPAGGQETQY TRBJ2-5 - TRBV2
SVAGKYSYEQY TRBJ2-7 - TRBV29-1
ASSPWTANYGYT TRBJ1-2 - TRBV28
STGQGANMNTEAF TRBJ1-1 TRBD1 TRBV29-1
ASSPGASGNTIY TRBJ1-3 - TRBV7-9
AWRNPNGGESQH TRBJ1-5 - TRBV30
ASSLVAGYGWNYGYT TRBJ1-2 - TRBV13
ASSGGTGSNNQPQH TRBJ1-5 - TRBV2
AVDRSTDTQY TRBJ2-3 - TRBV30
ASSDSSGSSISEQF TRBJ2-1 TRBD2 TRBV27
ASTKREAPYEQY TRBJ2-7 TRBD2 TRBV19
ASSFSGVGIEAF TRBJ1-1 - TRBV7-9
ASSTQETQY TRBJ2-5 - TRBV2
ASSPGLAYLSSYNEQF TRBJ2-1 TRBD2 TRBV7-2
AISEQTGQASGYT TRBJ1-2 TRBD1 TRBV10-3
ASSSPFGGLGYEQY TRBJ2-7 - TRBV7-6
AIGDRGRNIQY TRBJ2-4 TRBD1 TRBV28
ASSSPEAATYNEQF TRBJ2-1 - TRBV19
AWSRAGSGTIY TRBJ1-3 - TRBV30
ASSPRPGQSLNEQF TRBJ2-1 - TRBV7-7
SVALAGSYNEQF TRBJ2-1 - TRBV29-1
ASLIQGHTEAF TRBJ1-1 - TRBV28
ASSIGGGPLQETQY TRBJ2-5 - TRBV19
ASSFLLRLAGGQETQY TRBJ2-5 TRBD2 TRBV28
ASDDPGGSSYEQY TRBJ2-7 TRBD2 TRBV2
ASSFQPRGYT TRBJ1-2 - TRBV5-6
ASSLDRGNQPQH TRBJ1-5 - TRBV5-4
ATSRVTGVGTQY TRBJ2-5 TRBD1 TRBV15
ASSPGTAGGNQPQH TRBJ1-5 TRBD1 TRBV5-1
ASGTGTVYEQY TRBJ2-7 TRBD1 TRBV25-1
ASSPDSLFYEQY TRBJ2-7 - TRBV5-1
SAIREPQQY TRBJ2-7 - TRBV20-1
SVEGDRESYT TRBJ1-2 TRBD1 TRBV29-1
ASSVRADTEAF TRBJ1-1 - TRBV9
ASSLRYREQYNEQF TRBJ2-1 - TRBV7-6